One sample yielded the 22 T cell receptor beta chains listed below, sequenced in a study of T cells in Graves' hyperthyroidism and ophthalmopathy. Amplified regions were TCR beta CDR3 sequences from RNA transcripts. Initially, a first-round RT-PCR of the TCR CDR3 employed the HTBI primer set. TCRdb analysed the multiplex PCR reads with MiXCR anew, one entry per CDR3 protein. This sample has approximately 400,000 distinct CDR3 sequences, with more than 15% found just once. What was sequenced was blood. The receptors shown here come from a woman aged 18-35 years with Graves' hyperthyroidism.

The chain links TRBV12-3 or TRBV12-4 to TRBJ1-1, with 7 bases that match TRBD1. The V gene end was trimmed by 5 bases and the J gene end by 7 bases; junction bases not matched to a gene: 7. The CDR3 runs 13 residues. The CDR3 reads CASSPTTGIEAFF. CDR3 coding DNA: TGTGCCAGCAGTCCTACGACAGGGATTGAAGCTTTCTTT.

The CDR3 DNA reads as TGTGCCAGCTCCCAAAAGGTATCATCTATGAACACTGAAGCTTTCTTT. It codes for CASSQKVSSMNTEAFF. The V and J genes are TRBV2 and TRBJ1-1; no clear D gene. The V end lost 8 bases, the J end lost 0 bases, and 19 bases lay between the germline ends. The CDR3 runs 16 residues. In germline, CDR1 is SNHLY, CDR2 FYNNEI. Looking up the rest from reference TRBV2 and TRBJ1-1 gives the full variable domain: EPEVTQTPSHQVTQMGQEVILRCVPISNHLYFYWYRQILGQKVEFLVSFYNNEISEKSEIFDDQFSVERPDGSNFTLKIRSTKLEDSAMYFCASSQKVSSMNTEAFFGQGTRLTVV.

This clonotype came up many times. The rearrangement uses TRBV20-1 and TRBJ1-4; 7 bases are a match to TRBD1. The CDR3 covers 13 residues. Germline V gives CDR1 DFQATT, CDR2 SNEGSKA (reference sequence). J was trimmed by 7 bases and V by 5 bases; bases with no gene match: 7. The CDR3 coding sequence is TGCAGTGCTTATGACAGGGTGGGTGAAAAACTGTTTTTT. Amino acids: CSAYDRVGEKLFF.

This clonotype was found many times. J is TRBJ2-2 and V is TRBV6-1, with 9 bases matching TRBD2. After removal of 6 bases from V and 6 bases from J, the junction contained 8 bases not matched to a gene. The CDR3 totals 15 residues. Germline CDR1 reads MNHNS; CDR2 reads SASEGT. The CDR3 sequence: CASSRLSGSPGELFF. Here the CDR3 DNA reads TGTGCCAGCAGCAGACTTAGCGGGAGTCCCGGGGAGCTGTTTTTT.

The V gene is TRBV19, the J gene TRBJ2-7; maybe TRBD1 (5 bases). The CDR3 is made up of 14 amino acids. V was cut by 2 bases and J by 0 bases, with 8 bases left in between. CDR1 and CDR2 from the germline V gene are LNHDA and SQIVND (reference sequence). CDR3: CASSIQDSSYEQYF. The CDR3, as DNA: TGTGCCAGTAGTATACAAGACAGCTCCTACGAGCAGTACTTC.

This clonotype was observed at least ten times. The genes are TRBV28 and TRBJ1-6, with TRBD1 matching 7 bases. With V trimmed by 4 bases and J by 7 bases, 7 bases remained unmatched. The CDR3 covers 15 residues. The V gene's germline CDR1 is MDHEN and CDR2 SYDVKM. The CDR3 region is CASSWTGQINSPLHF. The CDR3 DNA sequence: TGTGCCAGCAGTTGGACGGGACAGATAAATTCACCCCTCCACTTT.

Ten or more counts support this clonotype. This chain links TRBV5-1 with TRBJ1-2, with TRBD1 matching 7 bases. V lost 4 bases, J lost 5 bases, and 8 bases stayed unmatched. The CDR3 contains 14 residues. The germline gives CDR1 SGHRS, CDR2 YFSETQ. CDR3 bases: TGCGCCAGCAGCCCCGGGACAGTTTTTTATGGCTACACCTTC. Its translation is CASSPGTVFYGYTF.

The CDR3: CASSNAGVRSDEQYF. In nucleotides, the CDR3 is TGTGCCAGCAGTAACGCCGGAGTTCGCTCGGACGAGCAGTACTTC. The rearrangement links TRBV5-6 to TRBJ2-7; D gene unclear. Germline V CDR1 and CDR2: SGHDT, YYEEEE. V lost 5 bases to trimming and J lost 5 bases, with 20 bases between them. The CDR3 has 15 amino acids.

This clonotype has ten or more counts. This chain links TRBV9 with TRBJ2-2; 10 positions agree with TRBD2. Per the germline V gene, CDR1 is SGDLS and CDR2 is YYNGEE. J lost 2 bases, V lost 0 bases, and 1 base had no gene match. The CDR3 extends over 16 amino acids. CDR3 bases: TGTGCCAGCAGCGTAGAACTAGCGGGAAACACCGGGGAGCTGTTTTTT. This sequence encodes CASSVELAGNTGELFF.

This clonotype was found many times. V and J are TRBV29-1 and TRBJ2-7, with TRBD1 as a possible D gene (8 bases). The CDR3 is 20 residues long. CDR1 and CDR2 from the germline V gene are SQVTM and ANQGSEA. The V and J ends lost 6 bases and 1 base respectively, with 34 bases between them. In DNA, the CDR3 is TGCAGCGTCACGGACAGGGAGGGACGGGAGACGGGGGAGTCGTCCTACGAGCAGTACTTC. It codes for CSVTDREGRETGESSYEQYF.

J is TRBJ1-1 and V is TRBV28; no clear D. The CDR3 is 14 residues long. Per the germline V gene, CDR1 is MDHEN and CDR2 is SYDVKM. V was clipped by 5 bases and J by 1 base, with 11 bases between them. The CDR3 reads CASSTLDRNTEAFF. The CDR3 DNA reads as TGTGCCAGCAGTACCCTCGATCGGAACACTGAAGCTTTCTTT.

This clonotype was observed a handful of times. The chain is built from TRBV4-2 and TRBJ2-1; D is unclear. The CDR3 runs to 12 residues. In germline, CDR1 is LGHNA, CDR2 YNFKEQ. With 4 bases removed from V and 9 bases from J, the gap between germline ends came to 10 bases. The CDR3 DNA reads as TGTGCCAGCAGCCGTAGCAGATCTGAGCAGTTCTTC. It is translated as CASSRSRSEQFF.

The CDR3 region is CASSQAGQGGELFF. CDR3 bases: TGTGCCAGCAGCCAAGCGGGACAAGGCGGGGAGCTGTTTTTT. The V call is TRBV3-1, the J call TRBJ2-2; the D gene is possibly TRBD1 (6 bases). CDR3 length: 14 residues. The ends were cut back, 1 base at V and 7 bases at J, with 10 bases in the middle. The germline V gene has CDR1 LGHDT and CDR2 YNNKEL (reference sequence).

This clonotype was seen ten or more times. The chain recombines TRBV7-2 with TRBJ2-7; a possible D gene is TRBD2 (5 bases). The CDR3 extends over 12 amino acids. V shed 6 bases and J shed 6 bases, with 12 bases lying between them. Germline lookup yields CDR1 SGHTA and CDR2 FQGNSA. CDR3 bases: TGTGCCAGCAGTCGGACTTGGAGCGAGCAGTACTTC. It codes for CASSRTWSEQYF.

The rearrangement uses TRBV4-1 and TRBJ1-2; D is ambiguous. V was trimmed by 1 base and J by 1 base, leaving 10 bases between them. The CDR3 totals 15 residues. Germline CDR1 reads MGHRA; CDR2 reads YSYEKL. The CDR3 DNA reads as TGCGCCAGCAGCCAAGTGGGAGGTGTTAACTATGGCTACACCTTC. Translating it yields CASSQVGGVNYGYTF.

In this sample, this clonotype turned up many times. This chain uses TRBV19 with TRBJ2-7, with D hard to call. CDR3 length: 13 amino acids. The germline gives CDR1 LNHDA, CDR2 SQIVND (reference sequence). Trimming shortened V by 4 bases and J by 6 bases, and 13 bases separated the two germline ends. Here the CDR3 reads CASSNTAEGEQYF. CDR3 nucleotides: TGTGCCAGTAGTAATACGGCCGAAGGCGAGCAGTACTTC.

There are a few counts of this clonotype. Here the CDR3 reads CASSQGTGTADEQYF. The CDR3 nucleotides read TGTGCCAGCAGCCAAGGGACAGGCACGGCGGACGAGCAGTACTTC. The V and J genes are TRBV6-1 and TRBJ2-7; 8 bases line up with TRBD1. Germline CDR1 and CDR2: MNHNS and SASEGT. The CDR3 consists of 15 residues. The J segment lost 5 bases and the V segment lost 6 bases, leaving 12 bases of the junction unmatched.

This clonotype was counted many times. The chain links TRBV19 to TRBJ2-3; TRBD2 might be the D (5 bases). Trimming stripped 4 bases from V and 2 bases from J, with 16 bases between. CDR3 length equals 16 residues. Germline CDR1 LNHDA, CDR2 SQIVND (reference sequence). This CDR3 reads CASSTPPAEVTDTQYF. DNA for the CDR3: TGTGCCAGTAGTACCCCCCCCGCGGAGGTCACAGATACGCAGTATTTT.

The V gene is TRBV4-1, the J gene TRBJ2-4; 11 bases align to TRBD1. Per germline, CDR1 MGHRA and CDR2 YSYEKL. Trimming cost V 11 bases and J 4 bases; bases outside gene matches: 10. The CDR3 loop spans 15 amino acids. The CDR3 reads CASSGQGASKNIQYF. In nucleotides, the CDR3 is TGCGCCTCCTCCGGACAGGGGGCGTCAAAAAACATTCAGTACTTC.

This clonotype was seen ten or more times. The chain couples TRBV6-1 to TRBJ2-3; D possibly corresponds to TRBD1 (6 bases). The CDR3 length is 18 residues. From germline, CDR1 is MNHNS and CDR2 SASEGT. V dropped 4 bases and J dropped 2 bases, with 22 bases sitting between them. Here the CDR3 DNA reads TGTGCCAGCAGTGGGGAACCTCTGGGGGCTACCCTCACAGATACGCAGTATTTT. This gives the protein CASSGEPLGATLTDTQYF.

This clonotype has a handful of counts. The CDR3 bases are TGCAGCGTCCGACAGGGGTTGTACGAGCAGTACTTC. Translation: CSVRQGLYEQYF. This rearrangement joins TRBV29-1 to TRBJ2-7; 8 bases align to TRBD1. Germline-derived CDR1 and CDR2 are SQVTM and ANQGSEA. This CDR3 contains 12 residues. V was pared by 6 bases and J by 4 bases, with 5 bases of the junction left unmatched.

This clonotype was detected ten times or more. The chain has TRBV20-1 and TRBJ1-6; D remains unclear. The CDR3 runs 14 residues. Germline CDR1 DFQATT, CDR2 SNEGSKA (reference sequence). V was trimmed by 0 bases and J by 7 bases, leaving 10 bases between them. CDR3 nucleotide sequence: TGCAGTGCTAGAGATCCACGGTTGAATTCACCCCTCCACTTT. This translates into CSARDPRLNSPLHF.